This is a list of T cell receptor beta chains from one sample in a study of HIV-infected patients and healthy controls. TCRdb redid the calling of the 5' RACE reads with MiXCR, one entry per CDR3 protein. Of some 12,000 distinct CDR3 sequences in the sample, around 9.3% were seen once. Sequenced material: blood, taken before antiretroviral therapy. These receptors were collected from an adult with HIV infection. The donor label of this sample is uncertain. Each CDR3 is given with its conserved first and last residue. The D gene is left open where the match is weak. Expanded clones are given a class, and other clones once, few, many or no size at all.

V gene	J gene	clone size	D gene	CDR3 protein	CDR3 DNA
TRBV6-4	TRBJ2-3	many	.	CASSSSGSTDTQYF	TGTGCCAGCAGTAGCAGCGGGAGCACAGATACGCAGTATTTT
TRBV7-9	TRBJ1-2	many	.	CASSLVGLGGYGYTF	TGTGCCAGCAGCTTAGTTGGGCTGGGAGGTTATGGCTACACCTTC
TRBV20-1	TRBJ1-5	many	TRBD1	CSARQPGQINQPQHF	TGCAGTGCTAGACAGCCGGGACAGATCAATCAGCCCCAGCATTTT
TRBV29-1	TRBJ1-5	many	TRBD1	CSVEDRGGVRVNQPQHF	TGCAGCGTTGAAGATCGAGGGGGCGTGAGGGTCAATCAGCCCCAGCATTTT
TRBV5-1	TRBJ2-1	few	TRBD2	CASTLAFTYNEQFF	TGCGCCAGCACACTAGCGTTTACCTACAATGAGCAGTTCTTC
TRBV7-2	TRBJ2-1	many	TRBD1	CASSPIRDRNEQFF	TGTGCCAGCAGCCCGATTCGGGACAGAAATGAGCAGTTCTTC
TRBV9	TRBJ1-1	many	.	CASSVSIRTREDTEAFF	TGTGCCAGCAGCGTAAGTATCAGGACAAGGGAAGACACTGAAGCTTTCTTT
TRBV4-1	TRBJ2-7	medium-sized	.	CASSHEPGPREQYF	TGCGCCAGCAGCCACGAGCCGGGACCGAGGGAGCAGTACTTC
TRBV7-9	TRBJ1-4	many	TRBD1	CASSSGQGNEKLFF	TGTGCCAGCAGTTCTGGACAGGGGAATGAAAAACTGTTTTTT
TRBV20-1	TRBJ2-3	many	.	CSARVQHTDTQYF	TGCAGTGCTAGAGTCCAGCATACAGATACGCAGTATTTT
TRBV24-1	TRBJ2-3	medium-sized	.	CATSDRGQPQYF	TGTGCCACCAGTGACCGAGGACAGCCCCAGTATTTT
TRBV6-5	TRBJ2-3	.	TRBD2	CASSSPGGGLRYTQYF	TGTGCCAGCAGTTCCCCTGGCGGGGGGTTGAGGTATACGCAGTATTTT
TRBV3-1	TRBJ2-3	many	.	CASSQLGTPTDTQYF	TGTGCCAGCAGCCAACTCGGGACTCCGACAGATACGCAGTATTTT
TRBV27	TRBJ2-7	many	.	CASSSSTYEQYF	TGTGCCAGCAGTTCAAGTACCTACGAGCAGTACTTC
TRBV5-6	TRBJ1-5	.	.	CASSLTGRGSNQPQHF	TGTGCCAGCAGCTTAACGGGACGGGGGAGCAATCAGCCCCAGCATTTT
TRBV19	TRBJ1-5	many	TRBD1	CASSSRTGGMSRPQHF	TGTGCCAGTAGTTCCCGGACAGGGGGCATGTCAAGGCCCCAGCATTTT
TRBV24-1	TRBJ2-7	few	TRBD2	CATSDPGLAGENEQYF	TGTGCCACCAGTGACCCAGGACTAGCGGGAGAAAACGAGCAGTACTTC
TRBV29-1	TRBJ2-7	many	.	CSVGEGGFYEQYF	TGCAGCGTGGGGGAGGGGGGATTCTACGAGCAGTACTTC
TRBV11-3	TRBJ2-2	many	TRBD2	CASKRLAGETGELFF	TGTGCCAGCAAAAGACTAGCGGGAGAGACCGGGGAGCTGTTTTTT
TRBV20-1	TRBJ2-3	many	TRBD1	CSSLLGTDLDTQYF	TGCAGTTCCCTTCTAGGGACAGACCTAGATACGCAGTATTTT
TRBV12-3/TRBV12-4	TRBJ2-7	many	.	CASSLQGFYEQYF	TGTGCCAGCAGTCTACAGGGTTTCTACGAGCAGTACTTC
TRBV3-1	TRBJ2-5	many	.	CASRRGGETQYF	TGTGCCTCGCGCAGAGGGGGAGAGACCCAGTACTTC